This T cell receptor (beta chain) was captured in a study of Graves' ophthalmopathy and Graves' hyperthyroidism. Only a few counts were recorded for this clonotype. Its cognate antigen is unknown. A much larger clone differs from this one at a single base, so this may be a read error. Thyroid ultrasound, orbital computed tomography, TRAb, serum thyroxine and clinical symptoms formed the basis of diagnosis. Whole-study findings and limits: In blood, most expanded thyroid clonotypes above 0.001 frequency were also detected.

Amplifying from RNA transcripts, the study obtained TCR beta CDR3 regions. After a first-round RT-PCR with HTBI primers, a second-round multiplex PCR was run. TCRdb passed the multiplex PCR reads through MiXCR, listing each CDR3 protein once. The sample includes roughly 380,000 distinct CDR3 sequences, 15% of them seen just once. This CDR3 has 14 residues. Trimming cost V 8 bases and J 3 bases; bases outside gene matches: 9. This clonotype originated in a woman younger than 35 with stable Graves' hyperthyroidism. The chain combines TRBV12-3 or TRBV12-4 with TRBJ1-2, with 7 bases identical to TRBD1. Sequencing used peripheral blood. The CDR3 spells CASPLGDRDYGYTF. The CDR3 coding sequence is TGTGCCAGCCCCTTAGGGGACAGAGACTATGGCTACACCTTC.